This T cell receptor (beta chain) was identified in a study of beta chain features in type 1 diabetes. The investigators reverse transcribed all of the isolated RNA, so they sequenced expressed TCRB transcripts. Repertoires were generated with immunoSEQ multiplex PCR, while TCRdb's copy carries only in-frame clones and drops some. The profile covers over 65,000 clones, with roughly 30% appearing a single time and 0.45% to 0.55% taken by the ten largest. About this clone: Its cognate antigen is unknown.

Germline V lookup: CDR1 LNHDA, CDR2 SQIVND (reference sequence). This CDR3 is built from 13 residues. J lost 6 bases, V lost 7 bases, and 7 bases had no gene match. General study results and limits: There was no resolution here of whether HLA type influences TCRB rearrangement. Possible PCR preference for shorter templates applied equally to patients and controls. Patients with type 1 diabetes carried fewer insertions and had more deletions at their VDJ junctions.

The chain employs TRBV19 and TRBJ2-7; TRBD1 aligns across 9 bases. The clonotype comes from a woman between 18 and 29 years old in good health. Sequencing was carried out using stem cell memory CD4+ T cells from blood. CDR3 sequence reads: CASMGTGYFEQYF. The DNA for the CDR3 is TGTGCCAGTATGGGGACAGGGTATTTCGAGCAGTACTTC. The full variable domain, completed using reference TRBV19 and TRBJ2-7, is DGGITQSPKYLFRKEGQNVTLSCEQNLNHDAMYWYRQDPGQGLRLIYYSQIVNDFQKGDIAEGYSVSREKKESFPLTVTSAQKNPTAFYLCASMGTGYFEQYFGPGTRLTVT.